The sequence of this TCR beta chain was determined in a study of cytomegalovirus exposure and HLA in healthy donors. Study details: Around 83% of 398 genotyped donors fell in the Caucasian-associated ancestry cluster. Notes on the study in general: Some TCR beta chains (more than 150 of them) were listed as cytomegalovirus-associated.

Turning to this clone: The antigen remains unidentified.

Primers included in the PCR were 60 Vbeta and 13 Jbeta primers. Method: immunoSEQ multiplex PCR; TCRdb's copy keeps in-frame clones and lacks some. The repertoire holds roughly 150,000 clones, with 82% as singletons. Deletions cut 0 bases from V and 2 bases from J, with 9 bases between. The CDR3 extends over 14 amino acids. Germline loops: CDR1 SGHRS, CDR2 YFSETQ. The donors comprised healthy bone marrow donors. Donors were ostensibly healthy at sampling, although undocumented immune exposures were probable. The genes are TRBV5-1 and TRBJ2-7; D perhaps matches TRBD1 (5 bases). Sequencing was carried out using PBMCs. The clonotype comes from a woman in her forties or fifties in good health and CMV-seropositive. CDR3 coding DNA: TGCGCCAGCAGCTTGGAACAGGTCCCCTACGAGCAGTACTTC. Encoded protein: CASSLEQVPYEQYF. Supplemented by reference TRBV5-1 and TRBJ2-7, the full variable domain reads KAGVTQTPRYLIKTRGQQVTLSCSPISGHRSVSWYQQTPGQGLQFLFEYFSETQRNKGNFPGRFSGRQFSNSRSEMNVSTLELGDSALYLCASSLEQVPYEQYFGPGTRLTVT.